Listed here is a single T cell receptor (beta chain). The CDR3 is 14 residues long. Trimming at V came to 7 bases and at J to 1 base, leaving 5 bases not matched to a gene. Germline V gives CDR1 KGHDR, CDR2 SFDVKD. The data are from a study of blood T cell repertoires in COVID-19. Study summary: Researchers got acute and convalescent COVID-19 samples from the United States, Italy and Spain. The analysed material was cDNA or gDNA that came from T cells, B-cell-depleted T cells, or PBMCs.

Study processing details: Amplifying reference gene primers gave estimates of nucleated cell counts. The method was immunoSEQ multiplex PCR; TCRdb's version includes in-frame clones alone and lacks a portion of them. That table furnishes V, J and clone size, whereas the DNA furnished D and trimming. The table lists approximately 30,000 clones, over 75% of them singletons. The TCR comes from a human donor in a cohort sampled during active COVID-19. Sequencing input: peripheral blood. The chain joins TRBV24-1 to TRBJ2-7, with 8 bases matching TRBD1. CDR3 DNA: TGTGCCACCAGCCGCGGACAGGGATCCTACGAGCAGTACTTC. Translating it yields CATSRGQGSYEQYF.